This is a list of T cell receptor beta chains from one sample in a study of cytomegalovirus exposure and HLA in healthy donors. The method was immunoSEQ multiplex PCR; TCRdb's version includes in-frame clones alone and lacks a portion of them. Of 150,000 to 200,000 clones in the sample, 85% to 90% were seen once. Sequenced input: PBMCs. The receptors were gathered from a man younger than 35 in good health and CMV-seropositive. Both conserved end residues are part of each CDR3. D genes are given only for firm matches. Clone size is shown for a subset of rows, as once, few, many or a class of expanded clone.

>TRBD1|TRBJ1-5|.|TRBV11-3
CASSTGQGNSQPQHF
TGTGCCAGCAGCACCGGACAGGGAAATAGTCAGCCCCAGCATTTT
>.|TRBJ1-2|.|TRBV19
CASSRRNLDGYTF
TGTGCCAGTAGTAGACGGAACCTAGACGGCTACACCTTC
>.|TRBJ2-1|.|TRBV5-4
CASSMRTYNEQFF
TGTGCCAGCAGCATGAGAACCTACAATGAGCAGTTCTTC
>.|TRBJ2-1|once|TRBV19
CASSIESGVNEQFF
TGTGCCAGTAGTATAGAGTCAGGGGTCAATGAGCAGTTCTTC
>TRBD2|TRBJ2-1|.|TRBV11-2
CASSPTSGYNEQFF
TGTGCCAGCAGCCCGACTAGCGGCTACAATGAGCAGTTCTTC
>TRBD2|TRBJ2-1|.|TRBV7-3
CASSLGLANNEQFF
TGTGCCAGCAGCCTGGGACTAGCGAACAATGAGCAGTTCTTC
>.|TRBJ2-3|.|TRBV5-1
CASAPEVRTDTQYF
TGCGCCAGCGCCCCGGAGGTGAGAACAGATACGCAGTATTTT
>TRBD2|TRBJ2-1|.|TRBV30
CAWSVSVAGVGNEQFF
TGTGCCTGGAGTGTTTCGGTAGCGGGAGTTGGCAATGAGCAGTTCTTC
>.|TRBJ1-1|.|TRBV6-1
CASSETRGTEAFF
TGTGCCAGCAGTGAAACCAGGGGCACTGAAGCTTTCTTT
>TRBD1|TRBJ1-1|.|TRBV27
CASSQGAGYTEAFF
TGTGCCAGCAGTCAGGGGGCTGGGTACACTGAAGCTTTCTTT
>TRBD2|TRBJ2-7|.|TRBV6-5
CASSYTGLALYEQYF
TGTGCCAGCAGTTACACGGGACTAGCGCTCTACGAGCAGTACTTC
>.|TRBJ2-1|.|TRBV7-8
CASSLVLNGGEQFF
TGTGCCAGCAGCTTAGTCCTAAACGGAGGTGAGCAGTTCTTC
>.|TRBJ2-7|few|TRBV28
CASTPGSGPYEQYF
TGTGCCAGCACTCCGGGTAGCGGACCCTACGAGCAGTACTTC
>TRBD1|TRBJ2-7|.|TRBV7-9
CASSLGTGEIYEQYF
TGTGCCAGCAGCTTAGGGACAGGCGAGATCTACGAGCAGTACTTC
>TRBD2|TRBJ2-3|.|TRBV19
CASSTLREDYRSFDTQYF
TGTGCCAGTAGTACCCTGCGGGAGGACTATCGGTCGTTCGATACGCAGTATTTT
>TRBD2|TRBJ2-7|.|TRBV5-1
CASSLELAGAYEQYF
TGCGCCAGCAGCTTGGAACTAGCGGGAGCCTACGAGCAGTACTTC
>TRBD1|TRBJ2-7|.|TRBV5-8
CASSLNRGAPYEQYF
TGTGCCAGCAGCTTGAACAGGGGTGCCCCCTACGAGCAGTACTTC
>.|TRBJ1-5|.|TRBV2
CASSPDRYSNQPQHF
TGTGCCAGCAGTCCTGACAGGTATAGCAATCAGCCCCAGCATTTT
>.|TRBJ2-1|.|TRBV4-1
CASSDLEGVNNEQFF
TGCGCCAGCAGCGACCTAGAGGGGGTTAACAATGAGCAGTTCTTC
>.|TRBJ1-1|.|TRBV6-4
CASRLQTNTEAFF
TGTGCCAGCAGGTTACAGACGAACACTGAAGCTTTCTTT
>.|TRBJ2-1|.|TRBV5-1
CASSLAGAGSYNEQFF
TGCGCCAGCAGCTTGGCAGGGGCAGGGTCCTACAATGAGCAGTTCTTC
>TRBD1|TRBJ1-2|.|TRBV6-1
CASRPGQGFYYGYTF
TGTGCCAGCAGACCGGGACAGGGCTTCTACTATGGCTACACCTTC
>.|TRBJ1-2|.|TRBV28
CASSLEGHYGYTF
TGTGCCAGCAGTTTAGAGGGCCACTATGGCTACACCTTC
>.|TRBJ1-1|.|TRBV11-3
CASSPPGWPEAFF
TGTGCCAGCAGCCCTCCGGGTTGGCCTGAAGCTTTCTTT
>TRBD2|TRBJ2-1|.|TRBV28
CASSPGLAGGPSSYNEQFF
TGTGCCAGCAGTCCGGGACTAGCGGGAGGGCCCAGCTCCTACAATGAGCAGTTCTTC
>.|TRBJ1-2|.|TRBV5-4
CASSLESGKYGYTF
TGTGCCAGCAGCTTGGAATCAGGGAAGTATGGCTACACCTTC
>TRBD2|TRBJ2-7|.|TRBV6-1
CASSSPTSGKHEQYF
TGTGCCAGCAGTTCCCCGACTAGCGGGAAACACGAGCAGTACTTC
>TRBD1|TRBJ2-7|.|TRBV28
CASRRQGEASYEQYF
TGTGCCAGCAGAAGACAGGGAGAAGCTTCCTACGAGCAGTACTTC
>TRBD1|TRBJ2-1|once|TRBV7-9
CASRDHRGQGASNEQFF
TGTGCCAGCAGGGACCACCGAGGACAGGGGGCTAGTAATGAGCAGTTCTTC
>TRBD1|TRBJ1-5|.|TRBV19
CASSIRDRAEVRNQPQHF
TGTGCCAGTAGTATTCGAGACAGGGCAGAAGTACGAAATCAGCCCCAGCATTTT
>TRBD2|TRBJ2-2|.|TRBV19
CASSQAGALTGELFF
TGTGCCAGTAGTCAAGCGGGAGCTTTAACCGGGGAGCTGTTTTTT
>.|TRBJ2-7|.|TRBV7-2
CASSFGQLRTEQYF
TGTGCCAGCAGCTTCGGACAGCTACGAACCGAGCAGTACTTC
>.|TRBJ1-1|few|TRBV29-1
CSVGTGRNTEAFF
TGCAGCGTTGGCACAGGACGGAACACTGAAGCTTTCTTT
>TRBD1|TRBJ1-5|few|TRBV28
CASSGQGQPQHF
TGTGCCAGCAGTGGACAGGGTCAGCCCCAGCATTTT
>.|TRBJ2-2|few|TRBV5-6
CASSFGSPGELFF
TGTGCCAGCAGCTTCGGGAGTCCCGGGGAGCTGTTTTTT
>.|TRBJ1-2|.|TRBV6-1
CASSEDVRGGYYGYTF
TGTGCCAGCAGTGAAGACGTCAGGGGCGGTTACTATGGCTACACCTTC
>.|TRBJ2-1|.|TRBV7-8
CASSLGQGINNEQFF
TGTGCCAGCAGCTTAGGGCAGGGAATAAACAATGAGCAGTTCTTC
>TRBD2|TRBJ2-2|.|TRBV6-5
CASSGLADTGELFF
TGTGCCAGCAGTGGACTAGCGGACACCGGGGAGCTGTTTTTT
>TRBD1|TRBJ2-7|.|TRBV27
CASRGQGPYYEQYF
TGTGCCAGCAGGGGACAGGGCCCCTACTACGAGCAGTACTTC
>.|TRBJ1-1|.|TRBV5-8
CASSFLQDEAFF
TGTGCCAGCAGCTTCTTACAGGATGAAGCTTTCTTT
>TRBD1|TRBJ2-7|.|TRBV6-1
CASSEALTGGPYEQYF
TGTGCCAGCAGTGAAGCGCTTACAGGGGGTCCCTACGAGCAGTACTTC
>.|TRBJ1-5|few|TRBV6-5
CASSSGMGGQPQHF
TGTGCCAGCAGTTCCGGAATGGGGGGGCAGCCCCAGCATTTT